A selection of T cell receptor beta chains follows, all from one sample in a study of T cells in Graves' hyperthyroidism and ophthalmopathy. TCRdb re-called the multiplex PCR reads with MiXCR, one entry per CDR3 protein. The sample records hundreds of thousands of distinct CDR3 sequences, less than 15% being singletons. Sequencing was performed on blood. These receptors originate from a woman between 18 and 29 years old with Graves' hyperthyroidism. The CDR3 runs from the conserved cysteine through the conserved F or W. The order of the fields is clone size, V gene, J gene, D gene, CDR3 DNA, CDR3 protein. A D gene is named only where the DNA matches it firmly. Clone size is given for some rows only: seen once, a few or many times, or a class if the clone is expanded.

clone_size: many
v_call: TRBV24-1
j_call: TRBJ1-2
d_call: NA
cdr3_nt: TGTGCCACCAGTGAACACGGACAGAACTATGGCTACACCTTC
cdr3_aa: CATSEHGQNYGYTF

clone_size: many
v_call: TRBV9
j_call: TRBJ2-7
d_call: NA
cdr3_nt: TGTGCCAGCAGCGTTGGGCTAGCAGCCGACGAGCAGTACTTC
cdr3_aa: CASSVGLAADEQYF

clone_size: NA
v_call: TRBV7-8
j_call: TRBJ2-2
d_call: TRBD2
cdr3_nt: TGTGCCAGTCAGCTTGTCGCGGGGGATTACACCGGGGAGCTGTTTTTT
cdr3_aa: CASQLVAGDYTGELFF

clone_size: many
v_call: TRBV27
j_call: TRBJ1-5
d_call: NA
cdr3_nt: TGTGCCAGCAGTAGTCGACAGAGTAGCAATCAGCCCCAGCATTTT
cdr3_aa: CASSSRQSSNQPQHF

clone_size: many
v_call: TRBV12-3/TRBV12-4
j_call: TRBJ1-2
d_call: TRBD1
cdr3_nt: TGTGCCAGCAGTCCGACAGGGGCAGGGGGGTATGGCTACACCTTC
cdr3_aa: CASSPTGAGGYGYTF

clone_size: many
v_call: TRBV9
j_call: TRBJ2-1
d_call: NA
cdr3_nt: TGTGCCAGCAGCGTAGTGGGAACACCGTACAATGAGCAGTTCTTC
cdr3_aa: CASSVVGTPYNEQFF

clone_size: many
v_call: TRBV27
j_call: TRBJ2-7
d_call: NA
cdr3_nt: TGTGCCAGCAGTTTTGGGGGAACCGAGCAGTACTTC
cdr3_aa: CASSFGGTEQYF

clone_size: many
v_call: TRBV18
j_call: TRBJ2-1
d_call: TRBD2
cdr3_nt: TGTGCCAGCTCATTTTTCCTAGCGGACAATGAGCAGTTCTTC
cdr3_aa: CASSFFLADNEQFF

clone_size: few
v_call: TRBV29-1
j_call: TRBJ1-1
d_call: NA
cdr3_nt: TGCAGCGTTGAGGGGCTATTCGGGTTGAACACTGAAGCTTTCTTT
cdr3_aa: CSVEGLFGLNTEAFF

clone_size: many
v_call: TRBV7-9
j_call: TRBJ2-7
d_call: NA
cdr3_nt: TGTGCCAGCAGCTTACGAGACTTCGAGCAGTACTTC
cdr3_aa: CASSLRDFEQYF

clone_size: many
v_call: TRBV15
j_call: TRBJ2-1
d_call: NA
cdr3_nt: TGTGCCACCAGGGAGGGTTTTGAGCGGAATGAGCAGTTCTTC
cdr3_aa: CATREGFERNEQFF

clone_size: few
v_call: TRBV6-1
j_call: TRBJ2-1
d_call: NA
cdr3_nt: TGTGCCAGCAGTGAATTCTGGAGCTCCTACAATGAGCAGTTCTTC
cdr3_aa: CASSEFWSSYNEQFF

clone_size: many
v_call: TRBV3-1
j_call: TRBJ2-7
d_call: NA
cdr3_nt: TGTGCCAGCAGCCCGGGACCCTTTGAAATCGAGCAGTACTTC
cdr3_aa: CASSPGPFEIEQYF

clone_size: few
v_call: TRBV19
j_call: TRBJ2-5
d_call: TRBD1
cdr3_nt: TGTGCCAGTAGTATATTCCCGGGACAGGGAAGTAACCAGTACTTC
cdr3_aa: CASSIFPGQGSNQYF

clone_size: few
v_call: TRBV7-3
j_call: TRBJ2-3
d_call: TRBD2
cdr3_nt: TGTGCCAGCAGCCCCGGACTAGCCACAGATACGCAGTATTTT
cdr3_aa: CASSPGLATDTQYF

clone_size: NA
v_call: TRBV20-1
j_call: TRBJ1-1
d_call: TRBD1
cdr3_nt: TGCAGTGCTGAAGATTGGGGACAGGGACAGAACACTGAAGCTTTCTTT
cdr3_aa: CSAEDWGQGQNTEAFF

clone_size: many
v_call: TRBV7-9
j_call: TRBJ1-1
d_call: NA
cdr3_nt: TGTGCCAGCAGCTTCGGAGGGAGCACTGAAGCTTTCTTT
cdr3_aa: CASSFGGSTEAFF

clone_size: NA
v_call: TRBV6-1
j_call: TRBJ2-7
d_call: NA
cdr3_nt: TGTGCCAGCACCGGGGCGGCGGGGGAGCAGTACTTC
cdr3_aa: CASTGAAGEQYF

clone_size: few
v_call: TRBV6-1
j_call: TRBJ2-1
d_call: NA
cdr3_nt: TGTGCCAGCAGTGCTGAAAGCAATGAGCAGTTCTTC
cdr3_aa: CASSAESNEQFF

clone_size: NA
v_call: TRBV11-2
j_call: TRBJ1-2
d_call: NA
cdr3_nt: TGTGCCAGCAGCTCATTAGGTGGACGGGTTCGGCAGGGCTACACCTTC
cdr3_aa: CASSSLGGRVRQGYTF

clone_size: many
v_call: TRBV9
j_call: TRBJ1-2
d_call: NA
cdr3_nt: TGTGCCAGCAGCGTAGACCTCAGGGCAGTTATCTATGGCTACACCTTC
cdr3_aa: CASSVDLRAVIYGYTF

clone_size: many
v_call: TRBV9
j_call: TRBJ2-1
d_call: TRBD2
cdr3_nt: TGTGCCAGCAGCGTAGGCGGGGGGACAAATGAGCAGTTCTTC
cdr3_aa: CASSVGGGTNEQFF

clone_size: few
v_call: TRBV6-2/TRBV6-3
j_call: TRBJ2-2
d_call: NA
cdr3_nt: TGTGCCAGCAGGACCAACCCCAATTTAAGGTTGGGAAACACCGGGGAGCTGTTTTTT
cdr3_aa: CASRTNPNLRLGNTGELFF

clone_size: many
v_call: TRBV7-8
j_call: TRBJ2-5
d_call: TRBD2
cdr3_nt: TGTGCCAGCAGTTTAACTAGCGGTGGAGAGACCCAGTACTTC
cdr3_aa: CASSLTSGGETQYF

clone_size: NA
v_call: TRBV6-2/TRBV6-3
j_call: TRBJ1-1
d_call: NA
cdr3_nt: TGTGCCAGCGGGAGTTTTGGGGGGAACACTGGAGCTTTCTTT
cdr3_aa: CASGSFGGNTGAFF

clone_size: many
v_call: TRBV12-3/TRBV12-4
j_call: TRBJ1-2
d_call: NA
cdr3_nt: TGTGCCAGCAGTTTCAATGTAGGGAGCTATGGCTACACCTTC
cdr3_aa: CASSFNVGSYGYTF

clone_size: many
v_call: TRBV3-1
j_call: TRBJ2-1
d_call: TRBD2
cdr3_nt: TGTGCCAGCAGCAAAGGACTAGCGGGATACAATGAGCAGTTCTTC
cdr3_aa: CASSKGLAGYNEQFF

clone_size: NA
v_call: TRBV6-2/TRBV6-3
j_call: TRBJ2-3
d_call: TRBD2
cdr3_nt: TGTGCCAGCACCCCGCCCAGCGGGGCTAGCACAGATACGCAGTATTTT
cdr3_aa: CASTPPSGASTDTQYF

clone_size: many
v_call: TRBV3-1
j_call: TRBJ2-1
d_call: NA
cdr3_nt: TGTGCCAGCAGCCAAGGGGGGGCCAATGAGCAGTTCTTC
cdr3_aa: CASSQGGANEQFF

clone_size: many
v_call: TRBV24-1
j_call: TRBJ2-2
d_call: TRBD1
cdr3_nt: TGTGCCACCAGTGCTCCGGGACAGGGGTCCGGGGAGCTGTTTTTT
cdr3_aa: CATSAPGQGSGELFF

clone_size: many
v_call: TRBV3-1
j_call: TRBJ2-2
d_call: NA
cdr3_nt: TGTGCCAGCAGCCAAGCGGGGAGCACCGGGGAGCTGTTTTTT
cdr3_aa: CASSQAGSTGELFF

clone_size: many
v_call: TRBV2
j_call: TRBJ1-2
d_call: NA
cdr3_nt: TGTGCCAGTTGGGGAAGGGGGGTCTACGGCTACACCTTC
cdr3_aa: CASWGRGVYGYTF

clone_size: many
v_call: TRBV10-3
j_call: TRBJ2-1
d_call: TRBD2
cdr3_nt: TGTGCCATCAGTGTTGGGGGCGGGAGGGGGGACAATGAGCAGTTCTTC
cdr3_aa: CAISVGGGRGDNEQFF

clone_size: many
v_call: TRBV20-1
j_call: TRBJ2-7
d_call: NA
cdr3_nt: TGCAGTGCTAGAGATAGGGGAGTAGGGGAGCAGTACTTC
cdr3_aa: CSARDRGVGEQYF